The present entry profiles one T cell receptor beta chain with its context. This sample was included in a study of response to subunit inactivated influenza vaccine. TCRdb itself ran the RT-PCR reads through MiXCR, one entry per CDR3 protein. Counted here are 610,000 or so distinct CDR3 sequences, 14% occurring once; the ten biggest clones make up more than 9.5%. The V end was cut by 3 bases, the J end by 0 bases, with 8 bases between. In germline, CDR1 is ENHRY, CDR2 SYGVKD. The CDR3 runs 14 residues. The chain has TRBV10-3 and TRBJ1-2; D gene ambiguous. The sample in question was PBMCs from blood, obtained about 13 days after vaccination. The TCR was taken from a man in his fifties or sixties who received an inactivated influenza vaccine. CDR3 coding DNA: TGTGCCATCAGTGAACGGGGAGCTAACTATGGCTACACCTTC. Its translation is CAISERGANYGYTF.